Listed below are T cell receptor beta chains from one sample, sequenced in a study of tumor and adjacent non-tumor tissue in lung cancer. From the multiplex PCR reads, TCRdb called clonotypes with MiXCR, one entry per CDR3 protein. The table lists some 93,000 distinct CDR3 sequences, approximately 65% of them singletons, with about 16% in the top ten. The sequenced sample was lung tumor tissue. Source of these receptors: a man in his 60s with non-small cell lung cancer. Both conserved end residues are part of each CDR3. Each record gives: CDR3 protein, V gene, J gene.

CASSLRGGIQETQYF	TRBV11-3	TRBJ2-5
CASSYWQTSEFGYTF	TRBV6-5	TRBJ1-2
CDSSYRGQSGDSPFHF	TRBV4-1	TRBJ1-6
CARSRDQVPYEQYF	TRBV28	TRBJ2-7
CACSQGVNQPQHF	TRBV4-2	TRBJ1-5
CASSFRMTPDTQYF	TRBV7-2	TRBJ2-3
CANSKDRLNTQYF	TRBV4-1	TRBJ2-3
CASNQAQASGSLAQNIKYF	TRBV4-2	TRBJ2-4
CSASVRTTSSDTQYF	TRBV20-1	TRBJ2-3
CASSRTGADGYTF	TRBV3-1	TRBJ1-2
CVSSQPVEGETQYF	TRBV5-4	TRBJ2-5
CAISVTMGYGYTF	TRBV10-3	TRBJ1-2
CDSRPESLETWELFF	TRBV6-6	TRBJ2-2
CASTKTGGANTEAFF	TRBV12-3/TRBV12-4	TRBJ1-1
CASNKGKVYWVYSNQPQHF	TRBV28	TRBJ1-5
CATSEIGIYYEQYF	TRBV6-1	TRBJ2-7
CSADRVTNTEAFF	TRBV20-1	TRBJ1-1
CSVSPGEVQYF	TRBV29-1	TRBJ2-5
CSAAPGTRNYGYTF	TRBV20-1	TRBJ1-2
CASSPGTSVSRANVLTF	TRBV12-3/TRBV12-4	TRBJ2-6